This is a list of T cell receptor beta chains from one sample in a study of OX40 agonist ivuxolimab in advanced cancers. Assay: immunoSEQ multiplex PCR; the TCRdb copy retains only in-frame clones and omits some. The data contain roughly 15,000 clones, around 79% of them singletons. Sequences were derived from CD4+ or CD8+ T cells sorted from blood, sampled in a trial of the OX40 agonist ivuxolimab. The receptors stem from an adult with an advanced solid tumor such as melanoma, head and neck, liver or kidney cancer. The CDR3 runs from the conserved cysteine through the conserved F or W. Each record gives: V gene, D gene, J gene, clone size, CDR3 protein, CDR3 DNA. The D gene is left open where the match is weak. Clone size is not always given. Where it is, it says once, few, many or a class for expanded clones.

TRBV6-6	-	TRBJ1-1	-	CASSYNGNTEAFF	TGTGCCAGCAGTTATAATGGGAACACTGAAGCTTTCTTT
TRBV13	-	TRBJ1-1	once	CASSLLRTEAFF	TGTGCCAGCAGCCTTCTCAGGACTGAAGCTTTCTTT
TRBV6-5	-	TRBJ1-1	-	CASSTGGSTEAFF	TGTGCCAGCAGTACGGGGGGGAGCACTGAAGCTTTCTTT
TRBV6-4	-	TRBJ2-5	-	CASSVRTVLQETQYF	TGTGCCAGCAGTGTCCGGACAGTATTACAAGAGACCCAGTACTTC
TRBV2	-	TRBJ1-5	-	CAIGGANQPQHF	TGTGCCATAGGGGGGGCAAATCAGCCCCAGCATTTT
TRBV7-9	TRBD1	TRBJ2-1	-	CASSSTGAPSYNEQFF	TGTGCCAGCAGCTCGACAGGGGCTCCCTCCTACAATGAGCAGTTCTTC
TRBV20-1	-	TRBJ2-1	-	CSAHPYNEQFF	TGCAGTGCTCACCCCTACAATGAGCAGTTCTTC
TRBV27	TRBD2	TRBJ2-3	-	CASSLTGWTSPRGTDTQYF	TGTGCCAGCAGTTTAACGGGATGGACTAGCCCCCGGGGCACAGATACGCAGTATTTT
TRBV5-1	-	TRBJ2-1	-	CTSSLLAPNEQFF	TGCACCAGCAGCCTGCTAGCGCCGAATGAGCAGTTCTTC
TRBV27	-	TRBJ2-7	-	CASISQSEQYF	TGTGCCAGCATCTCCCAGTCCGAGCAGTACTTC
TRBV27	TRBD2	TRBJ2-5	few	CASNRWGGRGQETQYF	TGTGCCAGCAACAGATGGGGCGGGAGGGGACAAGAGACCCAGTACTTC
TRBV28	-	TRBJ2-7	-	CASSLNGLSYEQYF	TGTGCCAGCAGTTTAAACGGCCTCTCCTACGAGCAGTACTTC
TRBV29-1	-	TRBJ2-2	-	CSVEKGNTGELFF	TGCAGCGTTGAGAAGGGGAACACCGGGGAGCTGTTTTTT
TRBV27	-	TRBJ1-2	-	CASSLSKGFHGYTF	TGTGCCAGCAGTTTATCAAAAGGGTTCCATGGCTACACCTTC
TRBV11-2	-	TRBJ2-3	-	CASSLGTDTQYF	TGTGCCAGCAGCTTAGGAACAGATACGCAGTATTTT
TRBV6-5	-	TRBJ2-5	-	CASNEQETQYF	TGTGCCAGCAATGAACAGGAGACCCAGTACTTC
TRBV5-5	-	TRBJ1-2	-	CASSLRGDPSYTF	TGTGCCAGCAGCTTGAGGGGGGACCCAAGCTACACCTTC
TRBV13	TRBD1	TRBJ2-7	-	CASSTRQGASDEQYF	TGTGCCAGCAGCACAAGACAGGGGGCGTCCGACGAGCAGTACTTC
TRBV27	TRBD1	TRBJ2-7	-	CASSPPDRDYEQYF	TGTGCCAGCAGTCCACCGGACAGGGACTACGAGCAGTACTTC
TRBV2	-	TRBJ2-1	few	CASLGAVSYNEQFF	TGTGCCAGTCTGGGGGCGGTATCCTACAATGAGCAGTTCTTC
TRBV28	-	TRBJ2-5	-	CASIPTLGEETQYF	TGTGCCAGCATTCCTACACTGGGGGAAGAGACCCAGTACTTC
TRBV9	-	TRBJ1-1	-	CASSQEGYTEAFF	TGTGCCAGCAGTCAAGAGGGGTACACTGAAGCTTTCTTT
TRBV21-1	-	TRBJ2-7	-	CARACRGQLSYEQYF	TGTGCCAGAGCCTGCCGGGGACAGCTCTCCTACGAGCAGTACTTC
TRBV9	TRBD2	TRBJ2-1	-	CASSVYLAGADNEQFF	TGTGCCAGCAGCGTGTACCTAGCGGGGGCCGACAATGAGCAGTTCTTC
TRBV19	-	TRBJ1-4	-	CASSTRGATNEKLFF	TGTGCCAGTAGTACCAGGGGTGCAACTAATGAAAAACTGTTTTTT
TRBV19	-	TRBJ2-3	once	CASSTGGDTQYF	TGTGCCAGTAGTACTGGGGGGGATACGCAGTATTTT
TRBV6-6	-	TRBJ1-2	-	CASSYGAMEYGYTF	TGTGCCAGCAGTTACGGGGCAATGGAATATGGCTACACCTTC
TRBV6-5	-	TRBJ2-2	-	CASSYSGSTGELFF	TGTGCCAGCAGTTACTCTGGATCCACCGGGGAGCTGTTTTTT
TRBV11-3	-	TRBJ1-1	-	CASSSAGNTEAFF	TGTGCCAGCAGCTCGGCGGGGAACACTGAAGCTTTCTTT